This entry lists 29 T cell receptor beta chains sequenced from one sample in a study of identical twins. TCRdb re-called the 5' RACE reads with MiXCR, one entry per CDR3 protein. The sample shows about 240,000 distinct CDR3 sequences, roughly 12% of them seen only once. These data were likewise used in another study, on yellow fever vaccine responses in identical twins.

The source material was memory (CD45RO+) T cells sorted from blood. All receptors come from a woman younger than 35 in good health.

The chain carries TRBV9 and TRBJ1-2; 7 bases are shared with TRBD1. V shed 5 bases, J shed 3 bases, and the junction held 10 bases outside the gene matches. The germline gives CDR1 SGDLS, CDR2 YYNGEE. The CDR3 has 15 amino acids. In DNA, the CDR3 is TGTGCCAGCAGTGAATTACAGGGGAGCTACTATGGCTACACCTTC. This encodes CASSELQGSYYGYTF.

There are a few counts of this clonotype. V is TRBV20-1 and J is TRBJ2-2; 7 nucleotides align to TRBD2. The J segment lost 3 bases and the V segment lost 0 bases, leaving 7 bases of the junction unmatched. The CDR3 length is 16 residues. Per germline, CDR1 DFQATT and CDR2 SNEGSKA (reference sequence). The CDR3 DNA reads as TGCAGTGCTAGAGATTTCGCGGGAGTTGACACCGGGGAGCTGTTTTTT. This codes for CSARDFAGVDTGELFF.

The V gene is TRBV20-1, the J gene TRBJ1-1; TRBD1 matches at 8 bases. The trim removed 3 bases at V and 4 bases at J, leaving 10 bases unmatched. CDR1 DFQATT and CDR2 SNEGSKA come from the germline V gene (reference sequence). The CDR3 sequence is 15 residues long. The CDR3 nucleotides read TGCAGTGCTAGTCCCTGGGACAGGAGGGGCACTGAAGCTTTCTTT. This gives the protein CSASPWDRRGTEAFF.

V and J are TRBV29-1 and TRBJ2-4; tentatively, D is TRBD1 (6 bases). This CDR3 region has 14 residues. With 2 bases removed from V and 1 base from J, the gap between germline ends came to 9 bases. Germline CDR1 reads SQVTM; CDR2 reads ANQGSEA. The DNA for the CDR3 is TGCAGCGTTGAAATCCAGGGGGCCAAAAACATTCAGTACTTC. Protein sequence: CSVEIQGAKNIQYF.

The chain links TRBV7-2 to TRBJ2-7; perhaps TRBD2 as D (5 bases). V gave up 5 bases and J gave up 6 bases, with 11 bases separating them. The CDR3 has 12 amino acids. CDR1 is SGHTA, CDR2 FQGNSA, per germline. CDR3 residues: CASSAPSPEQYF. The DNA for the CDR3 is TGTGCCAGCAGCGCCCCTAGCCCCGAGCAGTACTTC.

The chain links TRBV7-3 to TRBJ2-1; 11 bases align to TRBD2. Germline assignment: CDR1 SGHTA and CDR2 FQGTGA. The CDR3 is 15 residues long. The V segment lost 4 bases and the J segment 7 bases; nucleotides outside the gene matches: 6. The CDR3 protein is CASSSSGGWDNEQFF. The CDR3 coding sequence is TGTGCCAGCAGCTCTAGCGGGGGGTGGGATAATGAGCAGTTCTTC.

The chain employs TRBV9 and TRBJ1-2; 7 nucleotides match TRBD1. Trimming at V came to 0 bases and at J to 4 bases, leaving 6 bases not matched to a gene. The CDR3 sequence is 15 residues long. Germline V CDR1 and CDR2: SGDLS, YYNGEE. In DNA form, the CDR3 reads TGTGCCAGCAGCGTAGTAGGGGGACAGAGCTATGGCTACACCTTC. It translates to CASSVVGGQSYGYTF. The full variable domain, its missing parts supplied by reference TRBV9 and TRBJ1-2, is DSGVTQTPKHLITATGQRVTLRCSPRSGDLSVYWYQQSLDQGLQFLIQYYNGEERAKGNILERFSAQQFPDLHSELNLSSLELGDSALYFCASSVVGGQSYGYTFGSGTRLTVV.

This clonotype was seen only a few times. The chain joins TRBV20-1 to TRBJ2-7; TRBD2 agrees at 7 bases. V shed 6 bases, J shed 3 bases, and the junction held 8 bases outside the gene matches. Germline V gives CDR1 DFQATT, CDR2 SNEGSKA (reference sequence). The CDR3 sequence is 13 residues long. The CDR3 DNA reads TGCAGTGCCAAAGGACTAGAATTCTACGAGCAGTACTTC. It translates to CSAKGLEFYEQYF.

This chain uses TRBV7-9 with TRBJ2-1, with 10 bases that match TRBD2. Germline loops: CDR1 SEHNR, CDR2 FQNEAQ (reference sequence). This CDR3 spans 17 amino acids. With V trimmed by 2 bases and J by 6 bases, 10 bases remained unmatched. The CDR3 here is CASSLFRASGSVNEQFF. CDR3 bases: TGTGCCAGCAGCTTATTTCGGGCTAGCGGGAGTGTCAATGAGCAGTTCTTC.

This clonotype has a handful of counts. This rearrangement joins TRBV6-1 to TRBJ2-3, with TRBD2 matching 8 bases. Germline values: CDR1 MNHNS, CDR2 SASEGT. The CDR3 runs 14 residues. Trimming at V came to 6 bases and at J to 4 bases, leaving 6 bases not matched to a gene. The CDR3 DNA reads TGTGCCAGCAGCCTGGGACTAGTTGCAGATACGCAGTATTTT. As protein: CASSLGLVADTQYF.

Many counts were recorded for this clonotype. The chain links TRBV7-8 to TRBJ2-1; 11 bases agree with TRBD1. CDR3 length: 17 amino acids. The germline V gene has CDR1 SGHVS and CDR2 FQNEAQ. Trimming removed 0 bases from V and 3 bases from J; junction bases left unmatched: 4. The CDR3 reads CASSLAVGTGGYNEQFF. The CDR3 coding sequence is TGTGCCAGCAGCTTAGCTGTTGGGACAGGGGGCTACAATGAGCAGTTCTTC.

This clonotype came up a few times. The chain links TRBV5-1 to TRBJ1-2; 7 nucleotides match TRBD1. In germline, CDR1 is SGHRS, CDR2 YFSETQ. The trim removed 0 bases at V and 5 bases at J, leaving 4 bases unmatched. This CDR3 region has 14 residues. This chain's CDR3 is CASSLDRGGYGYTF. CDR3 coding DNA: TGCGCCAGCAGCTTGGACAGGGGAGGGTATGGCTACACCTTC.

CDR3 loop: CAISDPDRGTNTEAFF. CDR3 nucleotides: TGTGCCATCAGTGACCCGGACAGGGGCACGAACACTGAAGCTTTCTTT. The rearrangement joins TRBV10-3 to TRBJ1-1, with 9 nucleotides matching TRBD1. V shed 3 bases and J 1 base; nucleotides not matched to a gene: 6. The CDR3 extends over 16 amino acids. Germline-derived CDR1 and CDR2 are ENHRY and SYGVKD.

This clonotype was recorded many times. The V gene is TRBV20-1, the J gene TRBJ2-2; perhaps TRBD1 as D (6 bases). V was shortened by 0 bases and J by 5 bases, with 13 bases between the two germline ends. The length of the CDR3 is 15 residues. Germline V lookup: CDR1 DFQATT, CDR2 SNEGSKA (reference sequence). The CDR3 here is CSARDRQGLTGELFF. CDR3 DNA sequence: TGCAGTGCTAGAGATAGGCAGGGGTTGACCGGGGAGCTGTTTTTT.

The table lists this clonotype with a few counts. This chain uses TRBV7-2 with TRBJ2-2, with 13 positions matching TRBD2. V lost 3 bases and J lost 6; bases outside the gene matches: 1. The CDR3 is made up of 15 amino acids. From germline, CDR1 is SGHTA and CDR2 FQGNSA. The CDR3 DNA sequence: TGTGCCAGCAGCTTCGGGACTAGCGGGGCCGGGGAGCTGTTTTTT. Translating gives CASSFGTSGAGELFF.

This clonotype turned up a few times. This sequence joins TRBV10-3 and TRBJ2-2; D may be TRBD1 (5 bases). This CDR3 contains 12 residues. Deletions cut 10 bases from V and 8 bases from J, with 14 bases between. Per the germline V gene, CDR1 is ENHRY and CDR2 is SYGVKD. The DNA of the CDR3 is TGTGCCACATCCCTGGGGCCTGGGGAGCTGTTTTTT. Translated: CATSLGPGELFF.

The J gene is TRBJ1-1, the V gene TRBV6-2 or TRBV6-3; possibly TRBD1 for D (6 bases). Germline CDR1 reads MNHEY; CDR2 reads SVGEGT. V was pared by 6 bases and J by 1 base, with 15 bases between. CDR3 length equals 15 residues. In DNA form, the CDR3 reads TGTGCCAGCAGCCCTACAGGGAACGGGAACACTGAAGCTTTCTTT. It encodes CASSPTGNGNTEAFF.

This clonotype was counted at least ten times. V is TRBV12-3 or TRBV12-4 and J is TRBJ2-7; D is uncertain. Trimming removed 8 bases at V and 0 bases at J, with 11 bases between. The CDR3 has 13 amino acids. The CDR3 coding sequence is TGTGCCAGCGGGATTGAGGCCTCCTACGAGCAGTACTTC. Residues: CASGIEASYEQYF.

CDR3: CSGAGELEELFF. The CDR3 region has the DNA TGCAGCGGCGCCGGGGAGCTTGAGGAGCTGTTTTTT. V and J are TRBV20-1 and TRBJ2-2; D perhaps matches TRBD2 (5 bases). Germline CDR1 is DFQATT and CDR2 is SNEGSKA (reference sequence). The CDR3 contains 12 residues.

This chain joins TRBV7-9 and TRBJ2-7, with 10 nucleotides matching TRBD2. V lost 1 base and J lost 13; bases outside the gene matches: 13. CDR3 size: 15 residues. The germline CDR1 and CDR2 sequences are SEHNR and FQNEAQ (reference sequence). The CDR3 sequence: CASSLGSTSGTLLYF. In nucleotides, the CDR3 is TGTGCCAGCAGCTTAGGGTCTACTAGCGGGACCCTCCTTTACTTC.

This clonotype was found a few times. The chain joins TRBV7-2 to TRBJ2-7, with 14 bases lining up with TRBD2. The germline CDR1 and CDR2 sequences are SGHTA and FQGNSA. V trimming: 2 bases; J trimming: 3 bases; junction bases outside the gene matches: 6. The CDR3 loop spans 17 amino acids. CDR3 sequence: CASSLIRLAGGSYEQYF. CDR3 nucleotides: TGTGCCAGCAGCTTAATAAGACTAGCGGGGGGGAGCTACGAGCAGTACTTC.

With regard to this clonotype: A read error may explain this, as a much larger clone is one base away. In nucleotides, the CDR3 is TGTGGCACCTTAGGCTACGAGCAGTACTTC. This gives the protein CGTLGYEQYF. The genes are TRBV21-1 and TRBJ2-7. TRBV21-1 is tagged as a pseudogene. The CDR3 covers 10 residues.

The chain is built from TRBV15 and TRBJ2-1; weak D call: TRBD2 (6 bases). V was cut by 5 bases and J by 8 bases, with 10 bases left in between. CDR3 size: 12 residues. The germline gives CDR1 LNHNV, CDR2 YYDKDF (reference sequence). The CDR3 DNA sequence: TGTGCCACCAGCCGTACTAGCTATGAGCAGTTCTTC. Its protein product is CATSRTSYEQFF.

This clonotype was observed a few times. A junction end diverges from the germline sequence, so it may reflect a read error. V is TRBV5-1 and J is TRBJ2-2, with D perhaps matching TRBD1 or TRBD2 (5 bases each). The V gene's germline CDR1 is SGHRS and CDR2 YFSETQ. The CDR3 runs 15 residues. The CDR3 spells CASSFGPRGTGELFF. For the CDR3, the DNA is TGCGCCAGCAGCTTCGGTCCCCGGGGCACCGGAGAGCTGTTTTTT.

This clonotype was observed a handful of times. V gene TRBV29-1 combines with J gene TRBJ2-2; no clear D gene. Trimming left V 4 bases short and J 4 bases short, with 10 bases between. The CDR3 is 13 amino acids. Germline CDR1 reads SQVTM; CDR2 reads ANQGSEA. The CDR3 reads CSVGVRVTGELFF. Here the CDR3 DNA reads TGCAGCGTTGGTGTCCGGGTCACCGGGGAGCTGTTTTTT.

This clonotype was counted between two and nine times. V and J are TRBV7-2 and TRBJ2-5, with 12 bases identical to TRBD2. The germline CDR1 and CDR2 sequences are SGHTA and FQGNSA. Trimming cost V 4 bases and J 4 bases; bases outside gene matches: 7. The CDR3 loop spans 16 amino acids. CDR3 in amino acids: CASSSSGRAAVETQYF. CDR3 bases: TGTGCCAGCAGCTCTAGCGGGAGGGCCGCAGTAGAGACCCAGTACTTC.

In its sample, this clonotype was seen a few times. The J gene is TRBJ1-4, the V gene TRBV12-3 or TRBV12-4; D gene ambiguous. The CDR3 contains 13 residues. The V end was cut by 0 bases, the J end by 1 base, with 0 bases between. CDR3 sequence: CASSLATNEKLFF. Here the CDR3 DNA reads TGTGCCAGCAGTTTAGCAACTAATGAAAAACTGTTTTTT.

The rearrangement links TRBV5-5 to TRBJ2-7; D uncertain. Germline lookup yields CDR1 SGHKS and CDR2 YYEKEE (reference sequence). This CDR3 is 14 amino acids long. Trimming left V 4 bases short and J 0 bases short, with 11 bases between. CDR3 in amino acids: CASSKTESSYEQYF. Written as DNA, the CDR3 is TGTGCCAGCAGCAAGACGGAGAGCTCCTACGAGCAGTACTTC.

This chain uses TRBV5-1 with TRBJ2-3; a weak D match, TRBD1 (5 bases). V was pared by 2 bases and J by 0 bases, with 10 bases between. The CDR3 has 15 amino acids. Germline V gene lookup returns CDR1 SGHRS and CDR2 YFSETQ. CDR3 loop: CASSFDSASTDTQYF. Written as DNA, the CDR3 is TGCGCCAGCAGCTTCGACAGCGCTAGCACAGATACGCAGTATTTT.